This T cell receptor beta chain derives from a study of T cells expressing NK-cell markers (dated by TCRdb to 2018 to 2021). Study-level background: In sorted CD3+CD56+NKG2C+, CD3+CD56+NKG2C- and CD3+CD56-NKG2C+ T-cell subsets from several donors, TCR beta-chain repertoires were profiled. Among the eight sequenced donors, seven were HCMV-seropositive and one was HCMV-seronegative. The eight sequenced donors were randomly selected healthy volunteers, three men and five women. Sequencing of the libraries produced 2 x 150 bp reads on Illumina HiSeq 2000/2500, MiSeq or NextSeq.

In regard to this clonotype: Its antigen is not yet known.

The sequencer listed for this sample is Illumina HiSeq 2000. TCR beta cDNA libraries were prepared using 5'RACE template switching, which introduced a universal primer site and unique molecular identifiers. cDNA synthesis was primed from the TCR beta constant segment and was followed by two successive PCR amplification steps. The published analysis was carried out like this. MIGEC was used to demultiplex reads and group the reads by UMI, and MiTCR was used to assemble and quantify clonotypes. To exclude erroneous sequences, any TCR cDNA sequence not supported by at least two reads was discarded. The tcR package was used for downstream repertoire analysis, with clonotypes matched between fractions based on CDR3 nucleotide sequence plus V segment. VDJmatch was used to annotate antigen specificity against VDJdb, with one amino acid substitution in CDR3 permitted. TCRdb reprocessed the reads and provides one entry for every CDR3 protein sequence; no DNA is given. The V and J calls, along with clone size, are taken from TCRdb and not from the paper's own processing. This sample's table contains approximately 420,000 distinct CDR3 sequences. Together, the top ten hold roughly a tenth of the sample.

Broad study findings and their caveats: Whether the expanded NKG2C-expressing T cell clones were specific for HCMV antigens was left unclear. For six donors, the dominant CD3+CD56+NKG2C+ clonotypes were among the top 10 CD8+ clonotypes and accounted for roughly 1.0-8% of CD8+ T cells. Those dominant clonotypes were again the most abundant among CD3+CD56-NKG2C+ cells in a few donors, at about 28.3-60.1%.

A commercial ELISA kit detecting HCMV-specific IgG in serum was used to determine HCMV serostatus. Ficoll density gradient centrifugation was used to isolate peripheral blood mononuclear cells from blood. The sequence derives from a woman aged 45-65 years in good health. Donor details come from another sample of the same person, matched by shared clones. The material sequenced was blood T cells: a sorted CD56 or NKG2C T cell subset, CD4+ or CD8+ T cells, or bulk PBMC T cells (not recorded which).

For the CDR3, the sequence is CASSQVPGLAAPGQFF. Rearrangement joined TRBV4-1 to TRBJ2-1; the TRBD2 assignment by TCRdb is unverifiable without DNA. Via the germline V gene, CDR1 is MGHRA and CDR2 YSYEKL. The CDR3, from cysteine to phenylalanine, totals 16 residues. The entry carries no DNA sequence.